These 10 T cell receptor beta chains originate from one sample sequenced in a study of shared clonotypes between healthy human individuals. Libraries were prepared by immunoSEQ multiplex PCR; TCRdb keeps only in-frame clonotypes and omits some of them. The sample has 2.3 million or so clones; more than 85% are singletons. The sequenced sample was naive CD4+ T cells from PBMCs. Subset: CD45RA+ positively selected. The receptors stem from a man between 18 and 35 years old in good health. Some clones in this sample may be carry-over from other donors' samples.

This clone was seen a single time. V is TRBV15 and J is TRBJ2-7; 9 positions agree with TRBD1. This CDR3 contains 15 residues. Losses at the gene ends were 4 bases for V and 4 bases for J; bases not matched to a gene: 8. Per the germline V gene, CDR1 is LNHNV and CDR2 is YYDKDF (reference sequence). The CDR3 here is CATSKRPGQGYEQYF. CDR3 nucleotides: TGTGCCACCAGCAAACGCCCGGGACAGGGATACGAGCAGTACTTC.

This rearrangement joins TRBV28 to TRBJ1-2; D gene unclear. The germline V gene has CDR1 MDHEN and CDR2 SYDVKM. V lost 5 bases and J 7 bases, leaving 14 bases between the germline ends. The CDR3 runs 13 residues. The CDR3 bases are TGTGCCAGCAGTAACACCGCCCCTCCTGGCTACACCTTC. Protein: CASSNTAPPGYTF.

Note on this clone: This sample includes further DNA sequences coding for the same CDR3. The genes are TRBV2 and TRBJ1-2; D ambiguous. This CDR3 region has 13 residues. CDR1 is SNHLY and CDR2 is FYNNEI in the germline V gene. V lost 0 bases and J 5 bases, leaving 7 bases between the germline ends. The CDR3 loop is CASSEARGYGYTF. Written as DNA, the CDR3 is TGTGCCAGCAGTGAAGCCCGAGGATATGGCTACACCTTC.

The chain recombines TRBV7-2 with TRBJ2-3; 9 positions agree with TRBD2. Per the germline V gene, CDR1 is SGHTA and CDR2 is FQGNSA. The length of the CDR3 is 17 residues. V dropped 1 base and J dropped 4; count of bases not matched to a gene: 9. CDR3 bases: TGTGCCAGCAGCTTAGGCCCAGCGGGAGGTCCTGCAGATACGCAGTATTTT. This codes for CASSLGPAGGPADTQYF.

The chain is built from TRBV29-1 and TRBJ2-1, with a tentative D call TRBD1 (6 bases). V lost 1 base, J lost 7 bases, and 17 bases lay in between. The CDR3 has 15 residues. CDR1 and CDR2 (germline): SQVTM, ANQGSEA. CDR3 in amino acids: CSVEGGSTGRNEQFF. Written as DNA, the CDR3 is TGCAGCGTTGAAGGGGGGTCGACAGGTAGGAATGAGCAGTTCTTC.

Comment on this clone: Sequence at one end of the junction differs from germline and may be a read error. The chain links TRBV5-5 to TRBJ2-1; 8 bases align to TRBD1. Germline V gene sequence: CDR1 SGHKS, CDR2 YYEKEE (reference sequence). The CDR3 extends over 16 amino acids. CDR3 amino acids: CASSLAGAGGYYEQFF. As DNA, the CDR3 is TGTGCCAGCAGCTTGGCCGGGGCAGGGGGCTACTATGAGCAGTTCTTC. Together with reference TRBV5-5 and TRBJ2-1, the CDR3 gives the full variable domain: DAGVTQSPTHLIKTRGQQVTLRCSPISGHKSVSWYQQVLGQGPQFIFQYYEKEERGRGNFPDRFSARQFPNYSSELNVNALLLGDSALYLCASSLAGAGGYYEQFFGPGTRLTVL.

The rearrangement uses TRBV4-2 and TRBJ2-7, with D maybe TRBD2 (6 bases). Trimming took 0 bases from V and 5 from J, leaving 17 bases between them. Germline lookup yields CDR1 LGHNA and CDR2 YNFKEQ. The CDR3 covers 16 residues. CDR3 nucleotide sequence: TGTGCCAGCAGCCAAGAAGTTAGCGCGGGATCGCACGAGCAGTACTTC. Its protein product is CASSQEVSAGSHEQYF.

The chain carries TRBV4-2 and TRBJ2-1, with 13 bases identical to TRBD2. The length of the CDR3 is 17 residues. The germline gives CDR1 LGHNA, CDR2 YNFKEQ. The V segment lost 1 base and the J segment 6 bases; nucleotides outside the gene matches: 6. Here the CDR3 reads CASSQAVLAGGGNEQFF. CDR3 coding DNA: TGTGCCAGCAGCCAAGCTGTACTAGCGGGAGGGGGCAATGAGCAGTTCTTC.

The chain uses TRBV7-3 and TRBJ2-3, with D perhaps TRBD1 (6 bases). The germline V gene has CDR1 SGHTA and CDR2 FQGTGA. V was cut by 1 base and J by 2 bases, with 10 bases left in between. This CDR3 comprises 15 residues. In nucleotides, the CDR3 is TGTGCCAGCAGCTTAAGGGGGCAAATCACAGATACGCAGTATTTT. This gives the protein CASSLRGQITDTQYF.

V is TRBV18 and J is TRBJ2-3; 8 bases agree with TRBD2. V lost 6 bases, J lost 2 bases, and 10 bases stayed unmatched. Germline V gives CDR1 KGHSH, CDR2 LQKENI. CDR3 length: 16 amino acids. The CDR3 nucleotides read TGTGCCAGCTCTCCCATTTTAGCGGGAAACACAGATACGCAGTATTTT. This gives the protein CASSPILAGNTDTQYF.